Listed below are T cell receptor beta chains from one sample, sequenced in a study of T-cell memory formation after mild COVID-19. TCRdb redid the calling of the 5' RACE reads with MiXCR, one entry per CDR3 protein. The data contain about 350,000 distinct CDR3 sequences, roughly 15% of them singletons. Sequenced sample: PBMCs or a T cell subset sorted from them (not recorded which). Receptor source: a man between 18 and 29 years old who had mild COVID-19 (a few samples of this study predate the infection). Cell type and time point are not known. CDR3s include the opening cysteine and the closing phenylalanine or tryptophan. A D gene is named only where the DNA matches it firmly. Rows may omit the clone size; those that give it use once, few, many or a size class.

clone_size: few; d_call: .; j_call: TRBJ1-1; v_call: TRBV6-1; cdr3_aa: CASLLRWGTEAFF; cdr3_nt: TGTGCCAGCCTGCTACGATGGGGCACTGAAGCTTTCTTT
clone_size: .; d_call: TRBD1; j_call: TRBJ1-5; v_call: TRBV27; cdr3_aa: CASSLTGVGTQPQHF; cdr3_nt: TGTGCCAGCAGTTTGACAGGGGTAGGGACTCAGCCCCAGCATTTT
clone_size: few; d_call: TRBD1; j_call: TRBJ2-3; v_call: TRBV12-3/TRBV12-4; cdr3_aa: CASSFDRVPDTQYF; cdr3_nt: TGTGCCAGCAGTTTTGACAGGGTACCGGATACGCAGTATTTT
clone_size: few; d_call: .; j_call: TRBJ2-7; v_call: TRBV2; cdr3_aa: CASSPLPGDEQYF; cdr3_nt: TGTGCCAGCAGTCCACTGCCGGGGGATGAGCAGTACTTC
clone_size: few; d_call: .; j_call: TRBJ1-1; v_call: TRBV5-1; cdr3_aa: CASSEGHVNTEAFF; cdr3_nt: TGCGCCAGCAGCGAAGGACACGTGAACACTGAAGCTTTCTTT
clone_size: .; d_call: TRBD1; j_call: TRBJ2-4; v_call: TRBV4-1; cdr3_aa: CASSQESGGVGQSF; cdr3_nt: TGCGCCAGCAGCCAAGAGTCAGGGGGAGTGGGACAATCCTTC
clone_size: few; d_call: TRBD1; j_call: TRBJ1-1; v_call: TRBV6-5; cdr3_aa: CASSYSRGTGKRILMAFF; cdr3_nt: TGTGCCAGCAGTTACTCGAGAGGGACAGGGAAAAGGATTCTAATGGCTTTCTTT
clone_size: .; d_call: .; j_call: TRBJ1-5; v_call: TRBV20-1; cdr3_aa: CSAPPPNQPQHF; cdr3_nt: TGCAGTGCCCCGCCCCCCAATCAGCCCCAGCATTTT
clone_size: many; d_call: .; j_call: TRBJ2-3; v_call: TRBV21-1; cdr3_aa: CASSQRDQGRWTDTQYF; cdr3_nt: TGTGCCAGCAGCCAAAGGGATCAGGGCCGGTGGACAGATACGCAGTATTTT
clone_size: few; d_call: TRBD1; j_call: TRBJ2-2; v_call: TRBV28; cdr3_aa: CASRGQGRGTGELFF; cdr3_nt: TGTGCCAGCAGGGGACAGGGACGCGGCACCGGGGAGCTGTTTTTT
clone_size: .; d_call: TRBD2; j_call: TRBJ2-3; v_call: TRBV7-3; cdr3_aa: CASSPGVGRDTQYF; cdr3_nt: TGTGCCAGCAGCCCCGGCGTTGGGAGGGACACGCAGTATTTT
clone_size: .; d_call: TRBD1; j_call: TRBJ2-3; v_call: TRBV7-3; cdr3_aa: CASSQGGWSADTQYF; cdr3_nt: TGTGCCAGCAGCCAAGGGGGCTGGAGCGCAGATACGCAGTATTTT
clone_size: few; d_call: .; j_call: TRBJ2-7; v_call: TRBV20-1; cdr3_aa: CSARPVQVLSYEQYF; cdr3_nt: TGCAGTGCTAGACCGGTACAGGTGCTCTCCTACGAGCAGTACTTC
clone_size: .; d_call: TRBD1; j_call: TRBJ1-5; v_call: TRBV20-1; cdr3_aa: CSVGLAGGTSQPKHF; cdr3_nt: TGCAGTGTTGGTTTGGCAGGGGGGACAAGTCAGCCCAAGCATTTT
clone_size: few; d_call: .; j_call: TRBJ1-1; v_call: TRBV4-1; cdr3_aa: CASSQRMNTEAFF; cdr3_nt: TGCGCCAGCAGCCAACGTATGAACACTGAAGCTTTCTTT
clone_size: many; d_call: TRBD1; j_call: TRBJ2-7; v_call: TRBV30; cdr3_aa: CASDRGNYEQYF; cdr3_nt: TGTGCCTCGGACAGGGGGAACTACGAGCAGTACTTC
clone_size: few; d_call: .; j_call: TRBJ2-6; v_call: TRBV12-3/TRBV12-4; cdr3_aa: CASSHTAQGNVLTF; cdr3_nt: TGTGCCAGCAGTCATACCGCTCAGGGCAACGTCCTGACTTTC
clone_size: .; d_call: TRBD1; j_call: TRBJ2-5; v_call: TRBV20-1; cdr3_aa: CSARPVPDRDDTQYF; cdr3_nt: TGCAGTGCTAGGCCAGTTCCGGACAGGGATGACACCCAGTACTTC
clone_size: .; d_call: TRBD1; j_call: TRBJ1-1; v_call: TRBV6-5; cdr3_aa: CASSFGQGATEAFF; cdr3_nt: TGTGCCAGCAGTTTCGGACAGGGGGCTACTGAAGCTTTCTTT
clone_size: many; d_call: TRBD2; j_call: TRBJ2-5; v_call: TRBV11-2; cdr3_aa: CASRPSGGAPETQYF; cdr3_nt: TGTGCCAGCAGACCTAGCGGGGGGGCCCCAGAGACCCAGTACTTC